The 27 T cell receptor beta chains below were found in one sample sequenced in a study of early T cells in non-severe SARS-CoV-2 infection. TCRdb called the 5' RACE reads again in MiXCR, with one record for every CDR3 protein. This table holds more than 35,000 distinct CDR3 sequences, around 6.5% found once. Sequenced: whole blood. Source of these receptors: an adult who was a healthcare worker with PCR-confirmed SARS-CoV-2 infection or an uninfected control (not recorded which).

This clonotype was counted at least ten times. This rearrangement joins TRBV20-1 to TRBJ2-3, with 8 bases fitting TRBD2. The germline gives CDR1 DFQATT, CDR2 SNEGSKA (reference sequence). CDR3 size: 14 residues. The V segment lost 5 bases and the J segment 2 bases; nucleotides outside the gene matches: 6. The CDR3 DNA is TGCAGTGCTGGCCTTAGCGGGACCACAGATACGCAGTATTTT. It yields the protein CSAGLSGTTDTQYF.

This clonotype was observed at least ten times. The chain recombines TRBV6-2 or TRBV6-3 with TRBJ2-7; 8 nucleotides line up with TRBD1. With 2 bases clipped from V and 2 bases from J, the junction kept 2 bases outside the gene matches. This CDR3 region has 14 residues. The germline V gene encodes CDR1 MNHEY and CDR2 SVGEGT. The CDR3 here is CASSYGTGAYEQYF. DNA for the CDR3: TGTGCCAGCAGTTACGGGACAGGCGCCTACGAGCAGTACTTC.

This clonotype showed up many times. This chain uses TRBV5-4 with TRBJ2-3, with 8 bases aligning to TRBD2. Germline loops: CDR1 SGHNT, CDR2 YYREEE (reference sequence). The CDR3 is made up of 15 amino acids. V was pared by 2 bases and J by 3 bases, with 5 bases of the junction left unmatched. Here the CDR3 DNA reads TGTGCCAGCAGCTTTAAGCGGGAGAGTACAGATACGCAGTATTTT. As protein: CASSFKRESTDTQYF.

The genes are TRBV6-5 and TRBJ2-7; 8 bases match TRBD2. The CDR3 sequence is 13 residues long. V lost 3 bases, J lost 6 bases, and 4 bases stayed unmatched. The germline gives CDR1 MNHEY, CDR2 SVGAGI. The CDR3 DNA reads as TGTGCCAGCAGTTATTTACGGGAGGGCGAGCAGTACTTC. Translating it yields CASSYLREGEQYF.

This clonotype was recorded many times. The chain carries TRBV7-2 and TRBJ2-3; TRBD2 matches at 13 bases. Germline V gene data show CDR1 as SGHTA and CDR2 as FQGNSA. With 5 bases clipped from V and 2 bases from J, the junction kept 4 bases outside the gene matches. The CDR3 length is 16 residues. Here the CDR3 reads CASSPLAGGVTDTQYF. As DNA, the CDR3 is TGTGCCAGCAGCCCACTAGCGGGGGGGGTCACAGATACGCAGTATTTT.

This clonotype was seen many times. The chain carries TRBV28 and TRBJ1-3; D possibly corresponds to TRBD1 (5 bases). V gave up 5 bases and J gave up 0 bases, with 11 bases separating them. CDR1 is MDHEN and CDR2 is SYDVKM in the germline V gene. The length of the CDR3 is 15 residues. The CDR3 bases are TGTGCCAGCAGTGGTTTACAGGTCTCTGGAAACACCATATATTTT. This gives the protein CASSGLQVSGNTIYF.

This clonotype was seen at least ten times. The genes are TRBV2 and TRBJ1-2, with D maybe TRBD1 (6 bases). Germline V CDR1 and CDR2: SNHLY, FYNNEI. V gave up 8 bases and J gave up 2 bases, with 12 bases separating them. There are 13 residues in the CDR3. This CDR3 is CASSKGGNYGYTF. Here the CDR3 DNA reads TGTGCCAGCTCAAAGGGGGGGAACTATGGCTACACCTTC.

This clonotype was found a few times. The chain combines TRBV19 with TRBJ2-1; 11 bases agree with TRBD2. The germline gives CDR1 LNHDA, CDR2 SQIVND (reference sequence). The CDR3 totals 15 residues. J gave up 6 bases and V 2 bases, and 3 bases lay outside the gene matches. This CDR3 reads CASSILLAGVNEQFF. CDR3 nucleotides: TGTGCCAGTAGTATACTACTAGCGGGAGTCAATGAGCAGTTCTTC.

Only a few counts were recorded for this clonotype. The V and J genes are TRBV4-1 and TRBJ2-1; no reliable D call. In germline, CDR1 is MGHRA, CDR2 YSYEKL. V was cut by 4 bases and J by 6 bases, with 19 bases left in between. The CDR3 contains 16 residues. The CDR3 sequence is CASSRISGPRSNEQFF. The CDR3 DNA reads TGCGCCAGCAGCCGAATATCCGGACCAAGAAGCAATGAGCAGTTCTTC.

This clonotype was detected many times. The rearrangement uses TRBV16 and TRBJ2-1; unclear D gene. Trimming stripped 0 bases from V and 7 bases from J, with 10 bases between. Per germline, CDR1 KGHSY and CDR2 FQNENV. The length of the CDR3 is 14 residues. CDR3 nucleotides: TGTGCCAGCAGCCAATCCTGGGGTTGGAATGAGCAGTTCTTC. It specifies CASSQSWGWNEQFF.

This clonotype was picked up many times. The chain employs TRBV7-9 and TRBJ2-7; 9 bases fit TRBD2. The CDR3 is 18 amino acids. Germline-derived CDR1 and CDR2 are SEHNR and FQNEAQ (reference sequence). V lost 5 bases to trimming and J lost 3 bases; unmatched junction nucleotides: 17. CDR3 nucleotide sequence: TGTGCCAGCAGCCCTTCCGTTGGGCCTAGCGGGATCCTCTACGAGCAGTACTTC. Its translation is CASSPSVGPSGILYEQYF.

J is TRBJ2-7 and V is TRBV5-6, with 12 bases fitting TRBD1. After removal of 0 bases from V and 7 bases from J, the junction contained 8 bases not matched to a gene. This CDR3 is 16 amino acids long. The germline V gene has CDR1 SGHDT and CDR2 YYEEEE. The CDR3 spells CASSLVVGQGAGEQYF. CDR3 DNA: TGTGCCAGCAGCTTGGTAGTGGGACAGGGGGCAGGGGAGCAGTACTTC.

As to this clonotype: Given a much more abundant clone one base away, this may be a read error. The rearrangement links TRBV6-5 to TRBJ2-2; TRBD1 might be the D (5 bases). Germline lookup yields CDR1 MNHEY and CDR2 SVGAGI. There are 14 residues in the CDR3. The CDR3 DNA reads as TGTGCCGGCAGGGCAGGACCATACACCGGGGAGCTGTTTTTT. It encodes CAGRAGPYTGELFF.

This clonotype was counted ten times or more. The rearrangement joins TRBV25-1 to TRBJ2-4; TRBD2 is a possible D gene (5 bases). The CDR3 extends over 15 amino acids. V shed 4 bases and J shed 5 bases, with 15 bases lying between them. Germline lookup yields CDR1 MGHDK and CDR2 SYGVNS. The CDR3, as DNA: TGTGCCAGCAGTGGAGGGCGGATGACCCAAAACATTCAGTACTTC. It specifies CASSGGRMTQNIQYF.

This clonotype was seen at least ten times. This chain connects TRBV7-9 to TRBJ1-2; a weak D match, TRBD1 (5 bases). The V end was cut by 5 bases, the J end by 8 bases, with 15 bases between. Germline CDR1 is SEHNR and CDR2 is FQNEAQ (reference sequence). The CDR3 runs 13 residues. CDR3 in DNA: TGTGCCAGCAGCCCGGGCCCGGGGGACGGCTACACCTTC. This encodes CASSPGPGDGYTF.

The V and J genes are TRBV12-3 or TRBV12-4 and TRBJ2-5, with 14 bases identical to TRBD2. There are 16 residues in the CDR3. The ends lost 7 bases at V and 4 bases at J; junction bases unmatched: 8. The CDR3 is CASIWGTSGSSETQYF. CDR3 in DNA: TGTGCCAGCATCTGGGGGACTAGCGGGAGTTCAGAGACCCAGTACTTC.

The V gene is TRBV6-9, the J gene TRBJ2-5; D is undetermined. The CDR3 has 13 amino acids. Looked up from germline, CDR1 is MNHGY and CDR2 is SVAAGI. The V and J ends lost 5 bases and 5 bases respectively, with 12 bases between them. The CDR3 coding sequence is TGTGCCAGCAGTCACACCCCGAGGGAGACCCAGTACTTC. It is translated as CASSHTPRETQYF.

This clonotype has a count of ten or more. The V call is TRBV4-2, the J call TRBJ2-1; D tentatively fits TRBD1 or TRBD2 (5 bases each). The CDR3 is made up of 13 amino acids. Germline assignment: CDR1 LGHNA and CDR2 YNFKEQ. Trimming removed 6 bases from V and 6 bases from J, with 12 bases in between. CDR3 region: CASRQGGSNEQFF. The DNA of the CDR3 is TGTGCCAGCAGGCAGGGCGGGTCCAATGAGCAGTTCTTC.

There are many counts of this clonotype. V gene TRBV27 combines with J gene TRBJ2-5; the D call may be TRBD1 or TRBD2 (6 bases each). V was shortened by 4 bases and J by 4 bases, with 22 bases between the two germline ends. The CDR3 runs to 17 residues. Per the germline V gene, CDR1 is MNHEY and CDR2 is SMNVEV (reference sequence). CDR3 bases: TGTGCCAGCAGTTCCTACTCACAGGGAGGTTATGGAGAGACCCAGTACTTC. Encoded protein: CASSSYSQGGYGETQYF.

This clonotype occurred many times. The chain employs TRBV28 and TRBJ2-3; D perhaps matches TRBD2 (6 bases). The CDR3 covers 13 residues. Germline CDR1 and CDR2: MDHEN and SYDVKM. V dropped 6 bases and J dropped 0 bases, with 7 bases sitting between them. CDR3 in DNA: TGTGCCAGCAGAGGGACTAGCACAGATACGCAGTATTTT. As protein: CASRGTSTDTQYF. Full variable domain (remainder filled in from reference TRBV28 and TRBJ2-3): DVKVTQSSRYLVKRTGEKVFLECVQDMDHENMFWYRQDPGLGLRLIYFSYDVKMKEKGDIPEGYSVSREKKERFSLILESASTNQTSMYLCASRGTSTDTQYFGPGTRLTVL.

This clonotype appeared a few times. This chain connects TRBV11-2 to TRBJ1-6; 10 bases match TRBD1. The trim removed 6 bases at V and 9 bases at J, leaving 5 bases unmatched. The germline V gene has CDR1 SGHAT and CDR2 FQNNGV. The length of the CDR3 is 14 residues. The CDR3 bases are TGTGCCAGCAGAACCCGGGACAGGGGTTCACCCCTCCACTTT. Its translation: CASRTRDRGSPLHF.

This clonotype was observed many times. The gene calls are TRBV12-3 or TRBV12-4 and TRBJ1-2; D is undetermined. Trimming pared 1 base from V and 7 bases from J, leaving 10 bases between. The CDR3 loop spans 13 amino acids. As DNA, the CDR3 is TGTGCCAGCAGTTTAGAACAAAGAGCTGGCTACACCTTC. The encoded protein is CASSLEQRAGYTF.

DNA for the CDR3: TGTGCCAGCAGCCAAGCCCTAGGGGGTTTAAGGAGCTACACCTTC. Encoded protein: CASSQALGGLRSYTF. J is TRBJ1-2 and V is TRBV3-1, with D maybe TRBD1 (6 bases). The CDR3 length is 15 residues. With 1 base removed from V and 9 bases from J, the gap between germline ends came to 18 bases. The germline V gene has CDR1 LGHDT and CDR2 YNNKEL (reference sequence). The whole variable domain, remainder taken from reference TRBV3-1 and TRBJ1-2, is DTAVSQTPKYLVTQMGNDKSIKCEQNLGHDTMYWYKQDSKKFLKIMFSYNNKELIINETVPNRFSPKSPDKAHLNLHINSLELGDSAVYFCASSQALGGLRSYTFGSGTRLTVV.

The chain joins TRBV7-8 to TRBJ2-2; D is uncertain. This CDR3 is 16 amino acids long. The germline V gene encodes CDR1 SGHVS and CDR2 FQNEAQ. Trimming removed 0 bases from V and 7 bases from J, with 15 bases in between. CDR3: CASSLAHQATSGELFF. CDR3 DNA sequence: TGTGCCAGCAGCTTAGCCCATCAGGCGACGAGCGGGGAGCTGTTTTTT.

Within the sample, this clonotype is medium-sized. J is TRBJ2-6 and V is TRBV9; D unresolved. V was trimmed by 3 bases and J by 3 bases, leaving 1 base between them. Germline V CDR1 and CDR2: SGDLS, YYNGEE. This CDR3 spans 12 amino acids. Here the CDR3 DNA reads TGTGCCAGCAGCGGTGGGGCCAACGTCCTGACTTTC. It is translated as CASSGGANVLTF.

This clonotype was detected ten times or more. The CDR3 DNA is TGTGCCAGCAGTGAAGTTCCGGGACCGAGCTATGGCTACACCTTC. It specifies CASSEVPGPSYGYTF. This chain links TRBV7-3 with TRBJ1-2, with D perhaps matching TRBD1 (5 bases). The V end was cut by 6 bases, the J end by 4 bases, with 18 bases between. The CDR3 runs 15 residues. Per germline, CDR1 SGHTA and CDR2 FQGTGA.

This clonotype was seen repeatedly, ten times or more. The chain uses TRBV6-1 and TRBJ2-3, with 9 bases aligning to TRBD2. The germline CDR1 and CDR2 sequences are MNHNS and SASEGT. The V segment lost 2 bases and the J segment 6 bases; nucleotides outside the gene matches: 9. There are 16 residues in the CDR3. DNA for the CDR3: TGTGCCAGCAGTGAAATGGTAGCGGGAGATTGGGATACGCAGTATTTT. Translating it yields CASSEMVAGDWDTQYF.